The rows below give T cell receptor beta chains drawn from one sample of a study of blood T cell repertoires in COVID-19. The assay was immunoSEQ multiplex PCR, and TCRdb's table has in-frame clones only and misses some. The data contain about 300,000 clones, 89% of them singletons. The sequenced sample was PBMCs or T cells enriched from blood (not recorded which). The receptor source for this set is a woman aged 50 to 60 who had been exposed to COVID-19. The conserved cysteine and the conserved F or W are not part of the CDR3 here. Fields, in order: J gene, CDR3 length, V gene, CDR3 protein.

>TRBJ2-3|12|TRBV18
ASSVGARGDTQY
>TRBJ1-1|13|TRBV14
ASSQAGGLNTEAF
>TRBJ2-3|14|TRBV10-3
AISEGRTSGKDTQY
>TRBJ2-7|11|TRBV7-2
ASSPGFPYEQY
>TRBJ2-1|13|TRBV27
ATWAERGTYNEQF
>TRBJ1-1|14|TRBV7-9
ASSFAGTGGQAEAF
>TRBJ2-2|13|TRBV6-4
ASSVEQGGTGELF
>TRBJ1-2|15|TRBV4-1
ASSQVFVGTGTYGYT
>TRBJ2-3|13|TRBV7-7
ASSERQGVTDTQY
>TRBJ2-7|12|TRBV6-5
ASRATGNSYEQY
>TRBJ1-3|14|TRBV18
ASSPTQGAGGNTIY
>TRBJ2-5|12|TRBV20-1
SASRGLRGETQY
>TRBJ1-2|15|TRBV4-1
ASSHRDRGPINYGYT
>TRBJ2-1|13|TRBV4-2
ASSQDTQGFVEQF
>TRBJ2-1|12|TRBV27
ASSFLAAYNEQF
>TRBJ1-3|14|TRBV30
AWSLRQGISGNTIY